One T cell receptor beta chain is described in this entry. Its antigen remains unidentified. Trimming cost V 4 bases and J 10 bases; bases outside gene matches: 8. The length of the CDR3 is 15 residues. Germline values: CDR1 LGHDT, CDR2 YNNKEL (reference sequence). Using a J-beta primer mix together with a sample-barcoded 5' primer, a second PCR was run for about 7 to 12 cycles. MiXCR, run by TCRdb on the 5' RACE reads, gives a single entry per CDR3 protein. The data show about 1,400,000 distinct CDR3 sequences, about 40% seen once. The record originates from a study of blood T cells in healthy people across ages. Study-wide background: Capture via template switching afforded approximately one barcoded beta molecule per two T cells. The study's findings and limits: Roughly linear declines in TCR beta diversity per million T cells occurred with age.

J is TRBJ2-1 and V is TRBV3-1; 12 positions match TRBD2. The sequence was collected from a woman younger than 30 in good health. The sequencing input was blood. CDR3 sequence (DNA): TGTGCCAGCAGCCCACCTAGCGGGGGGGGAGAAGAGCAGTTCTTC. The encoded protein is CASSPPSGGGEEQFF.